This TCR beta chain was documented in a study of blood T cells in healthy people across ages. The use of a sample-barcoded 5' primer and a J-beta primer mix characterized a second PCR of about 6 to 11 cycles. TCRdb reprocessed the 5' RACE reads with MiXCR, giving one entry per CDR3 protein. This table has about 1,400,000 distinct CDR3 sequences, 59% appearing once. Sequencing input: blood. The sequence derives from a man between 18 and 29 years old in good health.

The CDR3 protein is CASNNGQLSYNEQFF. CDR3 sequence (DNA): TGTGCCAGCAATAACGGACAGCTCTCCTACAATGAGCAGTTCTTC. V and J are TRBV11-2 and TRBJ2-1, with D possibly TRBD1 on 6 matching bases. Between the trimmed V and J ends, which lost 7 bases and 0 bases, there was a span of 13 bases. This CDR3 spans 15 amino acids. CDR1 is SGHAT and CDR2 is FQNNGV in the germline V gene.